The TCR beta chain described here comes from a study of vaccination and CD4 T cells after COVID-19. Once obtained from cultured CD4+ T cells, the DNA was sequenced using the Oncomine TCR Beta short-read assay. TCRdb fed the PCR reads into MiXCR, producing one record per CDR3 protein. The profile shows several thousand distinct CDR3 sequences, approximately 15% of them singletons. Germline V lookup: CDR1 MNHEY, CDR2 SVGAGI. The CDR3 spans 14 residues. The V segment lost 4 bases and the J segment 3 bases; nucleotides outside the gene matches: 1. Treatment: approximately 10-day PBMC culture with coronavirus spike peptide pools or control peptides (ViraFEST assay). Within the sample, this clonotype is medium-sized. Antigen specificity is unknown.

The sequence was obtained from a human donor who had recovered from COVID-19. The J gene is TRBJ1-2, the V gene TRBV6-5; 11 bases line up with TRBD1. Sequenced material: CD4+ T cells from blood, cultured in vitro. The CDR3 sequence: CASSSGQGDYGYTF. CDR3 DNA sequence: TGTGCCAGCAGTTCGGGACAGGGGGACTATGGCTACACCTTC.